These 22 T cell receptor beta chains were sequenced from one sample in a study of blood T cells in healthy people across ages. A second PCR of roughly 6 to 12 cycles used a sample-barcoded 5' primer and a J-beta primer mix. TCRdb re-analysed the 5' RACE reads in MiXCR, keeping a single row per CDR3 protein. The data contain about 400,000 distinct CDR3 sequences, about half of them seen just once; the ten biggest clones take up under 65%. Sequencing used blood. The receptors shown here come from a man in his fifties or sixties in good health.

This clonotype was picked up many times. The rearrangement uses TRBV6-1 and TRBJ2-5; D might be TRBD1 or TRBD2, each matching 6 bases. Trimming took 5 bases from V and 3 from J, leaving 13 bases between them. Germline V gene data show CDR1 as MNHNS and CDR2 as SASEGT. The CDR3 has 14 amino acids. The CDR3 sequence: CASSLGGAKETQYF. For the CDR3, the DNA is TGTGCCAGCAGTCTGGGGGGCGCGAAAGAGACCCAGTACTTC.

This clonotype was observed at least ten times. The genes are TRBV20-1 and TRBJ2-3; 7 nucleotides align to TRBD1. The CDR3 covers 16 residues. Germline CDR1 DFQATT, CDR2 SNEGSKA (reference sequence). The junction had 11 bases not matched to a gene; V was cut back by 0 bases and J by 5 bases. In DNA form, the CDR3 reads TGCAGTGCTAGAGATAGTAGTAGGGGGCAGGTAGATACGCAGTATTTT. Its protein product is CSARDSSRGQVDTQYF.

This clonotype has just a few counts. V is TRBV6-4 and J is TRBJ2-6; possible D gene TRBD2, 6 bases. CDR3 length equals 16 residues. V was clipped by 2 bases and J by 2 bases, with 10 bases between them. CDR1 MRHNA and CDR2 SNTAGT come from the germline V gene. The CDR3, as DNA: TGTGCCAGCAGTGACGGTTGGGGGGCTGGGGCCAACGTCCTGACTTTC. Its translation is CASSDGWGAGANVLTF.

This rearrangement joins TRBV27 to TRBJ2-3; D is possibly TRBD2 (5 bases). Trimming shortened V by 2 bases and J by 2 bases, and 14 bases separated the two germline ends. The CDR3 has 16 residues. The V gene's germline CDR1 is MNHEY and CDR2 SMNVEV (reference sequence). Written as DNA, the CDR3 is TGTGCCAGCAGTTTAGGAGGACTCGCCACCACAGATACGCAGTATTTT. Translating it yields CASSLGGLATTDTQYF.

This sequence joins TRBV29-1 and TRBJ2-5; a weak D match, TRBD1 (5 bases). The CDR3 has 14 amino acids. With 4 bases removed from V and 3 bases from J, the gap between germline ends came to 15 bases. CDR1 and CDR2 (germline): SQVTM, ANQGSEA. CDR3 region: CSVGAPMTEETQYF. For the CDR3, the DNA is TGCAGCGTTGGGGCCCCAATGACAGAAGAGACCCAGTACTTC.

This clonotype has just a few counts. A much more abundant neighbour one base away suggests this may be a read error. V usage is TRBV7-2 and J usage is TRBJ1-6; D is unclear. Germline V gene data show CDR1 as SGHTA and CDR2 as FQGNSA. The CDR3 is 14 residues long. The CDR3 sequence: CASSVAGYNSPLHF. CDR3 sequence (DNA): TGTGCCAGCAGCGTAGCCGGGTATAATTCACCCCTCCACTTT.

This chain joins TRBV28 and TRBJ2-7, with D maybe TRBD1 (6 bases). The CDR3 contains 11 residues. The ends were cut back, 5 bases at V and 6 bases at J, with 8 bases in the middle. CDR1 MDHEN and CDR2 SYDVKM come from the germline V gene. CDR3 nucleotide sequence: TGTGCCAGCAGTCCGGACAGCGAGCAGTACTTC. Protein sequence: CASSPDSEQYF. Combining the CDR3 with reference TRBV28 and TRBJ2-7 gives the whole variable domain DVKVTQSSRYLVKRTGEKVFLECVQDMDHENMFWYRQDPGLGLRLIYFSYDVKMKEKGDIPEGYSVSREKKERFSLILESASTNQTSMYLCASSPDSEQYFGPGTRLTVT.

DNA of the CDR3: TGTGCCAGCAGTCCTCTAGCGGGAGCTGGCGGGGAGCTGTTTTTT. Protein: CASSPLAGAGGELFF. The V gene is TRBV27, the J gene TRBJ2-2; TRBD2 aligns across 10 bases. The junction had 7 bases not matched to a gene; V was cut back by 5 bases and J by 7 bases. This CDR3 spans 15 amino acids. Germline V CDR1 and CDR2: MNHEY, SMNVEV (reference sequence).

The rearrangement uses TRBV29-1 and TRBJ2-5, with D possibly being TRBD2 (5 bases). Germline V gene sequence: CDR1 SQVTM, CDR2 ANQGSEA. V lost 4 bases and J 0 bases, leaving 12 bases between the germline ends. This CDR3 spans 14 amino acids. CDR3 amino acids: CSVVVGLHQETQYF. The CDR3 DNA is TGCAGCGTTGTGGTCGGACTGCACCAAGAGACCCAGTACTTC.

This clonotype has ten or more counts. DNA for the CDR3: TGTGCCTGGACCAGGGGGTACTATGGCTACACCTTC. This translates into CAWTRGYYGYTF. The V and J genes are TRBV30 and TRBJ1-2; TRBD1 matches at 7 bases. V dropped 4 bases and J dropped 3; count of bases not matched to a gene: 2. The germline V gene has CDR1 GTSNPN and CDR2 SVGIG (reference sequence). The CDR3 contains 12 residues. The full variable domain, rest sourced from reference TRBV30 and TRBJ1-2, is SQTIHQWPATLVQPVGSPLSLECTVEGTSNPNLYWYRQAAGRGLQLLFYSVGIGQISSEVPQNLSASRPQDRQFILSSKKLLLSDSGFYLCAWTRGYYGYTFGSGTRLTVV.

The rearrangement links TRBV27 to TRBJ2-3; 16 bases are a match to TRBD2. This CDR3 contains 17 residues. V shed 6 bases and J 3 bases; nucleotides not matched to a gene: 6. Germline V gene lookup returns CDR1 MNHEY and CDR2 SMNVEV (reference sequence). The CDR3 is CASRGGTSGRVTDTQYF. The DNA of the CDR3 is TGTGCCAGCAGGGGCGGGACTAGCGGGAGGGTTACAGATACGCAGTATTTT.

V is TRBV6-5 and J is TRBJ2-3; 9 bases match TRBD2. The CDR3 loop spans 15 amino acids. V was pared by 6 bases and J by 2 bases, with 6 bases of the junction left unmatched. CDR1 and CDR2 from the germline V gene are MNHEY and SVGAGI. The CDR3 loop reads CASRRGGGPTDTQYF. In DNA, the CDR3 is TGTGCCAGCAGGCGGGGGGGGGGTCCCACAGATACGCAGTATTTT.

This clonotype has at least ten counts. The chain couples TRBV6-1 to TRBJ2-3; TRBD2 agrees at 10 bases. CDR1 and CDR2 (germline): MNHNS, SASEGT. The V segment lost 5 bases and the J segment 0 bases; nucleotides outside the gene matches: 11. CDR3 length equals 18 residues. In nucleotides, the CDR3 is TGTGCCAGCAGTCAGAGCGGGAGGGGGGGGCTAAGCACAGATACGCAGTATTTT. It is translated as CASSQSGRGGLSTDTQYF.

The CDR3 loop is CSYASGVGETQYF. Written as DNA, the CDR3 is TGCAGTTATGCTAGCGGGGTTGGGGAGACCCAGTACTTC. The chain is built from TRBV20-1 and TRBJ2-5, with 9 bases that match TRBD2. The CDR3 length is 13 residues. Losses at the gene ends were 8 bases for V and 5 bases for J; bases not matched to a gene: 9. CDR1 and CDR2 (germline): DFQATT, SNEGSKA (reference sequence).

For the CDR3, the DNA is TGTGCCAGCAGTGACAGGGGGCTCTACAATGAGCAGTTCTTC. This sequence encodes CASSDRGLYNEQFF. The V gene is TRBV6-6, the J gene TRBJ2-1, with 10 bases identical to TRBD1. J was trimmed by 3 bases and V by 5 bases; bases with no gene match: 1. The germline gives CDR1 MNHNY, CDR2 SVGAGI (reference sequence). The CDR3 extends over 14 amino acids.

This chain connects TRBV20-1 to TRBJ2-1; 11 bases align to TRBD2. The CDR3 consists of 15 residues. V shed 3 bases, J shed 4 bases, and the junction held 5 bases outside the gene matches. CDR1 and CDR2 from the germline V gene are DFQATT and SNEGSKA (reference sequence). CDR3 amino acids: CSASDPSGGYNEQFF. The DNA of the CDR3 is TGCAGTGCTAGTGATCCTAGCGGGGGGTACAATGAGCAGTTCTTC.

This chain joins TRBV6-2 or TRBV6-3 and TRBJ1-2, with a weak D call TRBD1 (5 bases). V dropped 1 base and J dropped 6 bases, with 9 bases sitting between them. Per germline, CDR1 MNHEY and CDR2 SVGEGT. This CDR3 has 13 amino acids. CDR3 sequence: CASSYWGTNGYTF. DNA of the CDR3: TGTGCCAGCAGTTACTGGGGGACCAATGGCTACACCTTC.

This clonotype has only a few counts. The V gene is TRBV3-1, the J gene TRBJ1-1, with 7 bases that match TRBD1. This CDR3 spans 14 amino acids. Unmatched junction bases numbered 9, after V lost 1 base and J lost 10 bases. Looked up from germline, CDR1 is LGHDT and CDR2 is YNNKEL (reference sequence). Here the CDR3 DNA reads TGTGCCAGCAGCCAAGCCCTAACAGGGGCCGGAGCTTTCTTT. Protein product: CASSQALTGAGAFF. The whole variable domain, remainder taken from reference TRBV3-1 and TRBJ1-1, is DTAVSQTPKYLVTQMGNDKSIKCEQNLGHDTMYWYKQDSKKFLKIMFSYNNKELIINETVPNRFSPKSPDKAHLNLHINSLELGDSAVYFCASSQALTGAGAFFGQGTRLTVV.

A few counts support this clonotype. The chain joins TRBV29-1 to TRBJ2-5; D is unclear. This CDR3 has 12 amino acids. Germline CDR1 reads SQVTM; CDR2 reads ANQGSEA. V lost 4 bases, J lost 1 base, and 7 bases lay in between. CDR3 coding DNA: TGCAGCGTTGGATTTGCCCAAGAGACCCAGTACTTC. It codes for CSVGFAQETQYF.

There are a few counts of this clonotype. The chain employs TRBV12-5 and TRBJ1-6, with unresolved D. Trimming removed 0 bases at V and 2 bases at J, with 20 bases between. In germline, CDR1 is LGHNT, CDR2 FRNRAP. The CDR3 runs to 20 residues. The CDR3 reads CASGLVEGWRPQAYNSPLHF. The CDR3 nucleotides are TGTGCTAGTGGTTTGGTAGAAGGGTGGCGACCTCAAGCCTATAATTCACCCCTCCACTTT.

V usage is TRBV12-3 or TRBV12-4 and J usage is TRBJ2-7; 7 bases line up with TRBD1. The CDR3 runs 13 residues. V gave up 4 bases and J gave up 6 bases; unmatched junction bases: 6. In DNA form, the CDR3 reads TGTGCCAGCAGTTCAAAAACAGGGGCCGAGCAGTACTTC. Its protein is CASSSKTGAEQYF.

This clonotype was counted at least ten times. This rearrangement joins TRBV7-2 to TRBJ2-3; D is tentatively TRBD1 or TRBD2 (5 bases each). This CDR3 is built from 14 residues. Germline lookup yields CDR1 SGHTA and CDR2 FQGNSA. Trimming left V 1 base short and J 4 bases short, with 9 bases between. CDR3 nucleotides: TGTGCCAGCAGCTTAGGAGGGGTTTCAGATACGCAGTATTTT. Protein: CASSLGGVSDTQYF.